This T cell receptor beta chain was obtained from a study of T cell responses to AZD1222 COVID-19 vaccine. Study as a whole: Second-dose schedules of about 4 or about 12 weeks were combined.

Points on this clone: As yet, its antigen is unknown.

Using immunoSEQ multiplex PCR, the repertoire was profiled, and TCRdb retains in-frame clones only, with some absent. The sample shows some 150,000 clones, around nine tenths of them seen only once. Overall study findings and caveats: Mapped onto spike, vaccine-associated CD4 TCRs spanned it and were dominant at 160-218 and 743-854. Clonal diversity was possibly underestimated, and the donors were mostly white British, with more females. Only six or seven AZD1222 recipients tested seropositive at baseline.

Germline lookup yields CDR1 MNHEY and CDR2 SMNVEV (reference sequence). The V end lost 3 bases, the J end lost 0 bases, and 11 bases lay between the germline ends. CDR3 size: 16 residues. This chain joins TRBV27 and TRBJ1-4; D is perhaps TRBD1 (5 bases). The material sequenced was peripheral blood, taken on day 0 of AZD1222 vaccination. This sequence originates from an adult in good health. CDR3 DNA: TGTGCCAGCAGTTTGCTCCTGGGGGCAACTAATGAAAAACTGTTTTTT. It encodes CASSLLLGATNEKLFF.